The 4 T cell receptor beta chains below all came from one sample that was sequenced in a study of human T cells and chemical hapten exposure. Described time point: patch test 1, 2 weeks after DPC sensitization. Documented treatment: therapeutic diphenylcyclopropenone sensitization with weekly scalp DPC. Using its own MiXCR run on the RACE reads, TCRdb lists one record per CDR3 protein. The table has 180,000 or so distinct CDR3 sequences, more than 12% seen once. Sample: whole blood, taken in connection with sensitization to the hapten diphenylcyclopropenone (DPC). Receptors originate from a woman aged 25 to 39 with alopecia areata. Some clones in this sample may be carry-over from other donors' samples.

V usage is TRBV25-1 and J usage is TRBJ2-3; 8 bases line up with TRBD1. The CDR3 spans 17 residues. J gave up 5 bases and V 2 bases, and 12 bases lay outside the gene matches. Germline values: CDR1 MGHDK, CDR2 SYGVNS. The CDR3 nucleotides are TGTGCCAGCAGTGAACTGGGGCAGGGGGCTAATCGAGATACGCAGTATTTT. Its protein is CASSELGQGANRDTQYF. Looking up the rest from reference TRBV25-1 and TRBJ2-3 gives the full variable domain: EADIYQTPRYLVIGTGKKITLECSQTMGHDKMYWYQQDPGMELHLIHYSYGVNSTEKGDLSSESTVSRIRTEHFPLTLESARPSHTSQYLCASSELGQGANRDTQYFGPGTRLTVL.

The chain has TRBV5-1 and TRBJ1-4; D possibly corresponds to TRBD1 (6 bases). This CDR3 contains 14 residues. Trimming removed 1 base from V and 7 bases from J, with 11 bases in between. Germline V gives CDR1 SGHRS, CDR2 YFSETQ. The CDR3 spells CASSLTGAVEKLFF. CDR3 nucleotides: TGCGCCAGCAGCTTGACGGGGGCGGTTGAAAAACTGTTTTTT.

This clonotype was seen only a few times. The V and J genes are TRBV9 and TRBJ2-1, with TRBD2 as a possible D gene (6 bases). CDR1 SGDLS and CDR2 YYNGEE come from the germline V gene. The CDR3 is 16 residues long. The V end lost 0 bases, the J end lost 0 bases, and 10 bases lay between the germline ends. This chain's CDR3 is CASSVVGGFSYNEQFF. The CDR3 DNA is TGTGCCAGCAGCGTAGTTGGGGGGTTCTCCTACAATGAGCAGTTCTTC.

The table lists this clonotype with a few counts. The CDR3: CSARATGSQPQHF. CDR3 nucleotides: TGCAGTGCTAGAGCTACAGGGAGTCAGCCCCAGCATTTT. The rearrangement links TRBV20-1 to TRBJ1-5; D might be TRBD1 (6 bases). Trimming took off 1 base at V and 6 bases at J, with 10 bases between the two ends. This CDR3 has 13 residues. Germline V gene data show CDR1 as DFQATT and CDR2 as SNEGSKA (reference sequence).